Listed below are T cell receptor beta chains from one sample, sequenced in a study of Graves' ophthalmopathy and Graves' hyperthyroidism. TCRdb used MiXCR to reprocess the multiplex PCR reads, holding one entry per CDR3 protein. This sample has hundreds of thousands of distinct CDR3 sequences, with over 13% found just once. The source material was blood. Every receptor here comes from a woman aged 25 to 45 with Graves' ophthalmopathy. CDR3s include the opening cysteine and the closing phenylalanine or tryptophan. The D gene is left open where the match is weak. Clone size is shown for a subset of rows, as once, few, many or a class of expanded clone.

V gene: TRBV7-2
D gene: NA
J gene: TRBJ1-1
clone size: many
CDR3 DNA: TGTGCCAGCAGCTTATTGGTAGCAGGGACTGAAGCTTTCTTT
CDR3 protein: CASSLLVAGTEAFF

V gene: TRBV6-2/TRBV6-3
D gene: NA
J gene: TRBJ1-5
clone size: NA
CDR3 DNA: TGTGCCAGCAGTTACCCGACTATCCGGAATCAGCCCCAGCATTTT
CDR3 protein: CASSYPTIRNQPQHF

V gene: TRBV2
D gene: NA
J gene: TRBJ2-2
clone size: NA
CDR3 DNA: TGTGCCAGTATTAAACAGGGAGCGAACACCGGGGAGCTGTTTTTT
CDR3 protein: CASIKQGANTGELFF

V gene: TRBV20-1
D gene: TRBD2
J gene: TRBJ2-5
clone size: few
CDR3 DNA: TGCAGTGCTAGCGGGGGAAGCGGGGGGGCTCCAGAGACCCAGTACTTC
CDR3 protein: CSASGGSGGAPETQYF

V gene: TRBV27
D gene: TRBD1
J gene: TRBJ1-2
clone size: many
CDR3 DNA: TGTGCCAGCTCGGGACAGGGGGATGGCTACACCTTC
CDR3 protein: CASSGQGDGYTF

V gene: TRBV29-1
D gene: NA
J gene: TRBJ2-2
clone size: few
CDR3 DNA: TGCAGCGTTTCTAGGCAGGGGAACACCGGGGAGCTGTTTTTT
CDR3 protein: CSVSRQGNTGELFF

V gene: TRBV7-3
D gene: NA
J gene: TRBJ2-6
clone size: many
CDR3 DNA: TGTGCCAGCAGTCCCTTCTCTCACTCTGGGGCCAACGTCCTGACTTTC
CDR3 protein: CASSPFSHSGANVLTF

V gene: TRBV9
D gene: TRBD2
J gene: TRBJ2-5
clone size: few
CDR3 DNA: TGTGCCAGCAGCGTAGCAGCGGGAGTACAAGAGACCCAGTACTTC
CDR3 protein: CASSVAAGVQETQYF

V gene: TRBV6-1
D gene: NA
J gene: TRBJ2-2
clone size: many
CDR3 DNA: TGTGCCAGCAGAATAGGGGGATTCGGGGAGCTGTTTTTT
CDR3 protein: CASRIGGFGELFF

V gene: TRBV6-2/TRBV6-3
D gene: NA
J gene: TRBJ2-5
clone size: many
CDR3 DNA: TGTGCCAGCAGTAGCCACAGGGAAAGAGGGACCCAGTACTTC
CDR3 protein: CASSSHRERGTQYF